The source of this TCR beta chain is a study of cytomegalovirus exposure and HLA in healthy donors. Turning to the study itself: A later analysis reported the same platform for the roughly 120 validation repertoires and the 666 first-cohort repertoires.

The CDR3 is made up of 12 amino acids. Per germline, CDR1 SGHNT and CDR2 YYREEE (reference sequence). V lost 4 bases and J 1 base, leaving 5 bases between the germline ends. Some clones are missing from TCRdb's copy, which holds only in-frame ones; the method was immunoSEQ multiplex PCR. The sample consists of hundreds of thousands of clones, over 70% of them appearing once. About this clone: The antigen remains unidentified.

Study results and caveats: Subsequent analysis revealed that first-cohort TCR clusters tended to co-occur in the approximately 120 validation repertoires.

The chain joins TRBV5-4 to TRBJ1-1; no reliable D call. The TCR originated in a woman in her twenties or thirties in good health and CMV-seropositive. The specimen was PBMCs. The DNA for the CDR3 is TGTGCCAGCAGCGTACCGAACACTGAAGCTTTCTTT. As protein: CASSVPNTEAFF.